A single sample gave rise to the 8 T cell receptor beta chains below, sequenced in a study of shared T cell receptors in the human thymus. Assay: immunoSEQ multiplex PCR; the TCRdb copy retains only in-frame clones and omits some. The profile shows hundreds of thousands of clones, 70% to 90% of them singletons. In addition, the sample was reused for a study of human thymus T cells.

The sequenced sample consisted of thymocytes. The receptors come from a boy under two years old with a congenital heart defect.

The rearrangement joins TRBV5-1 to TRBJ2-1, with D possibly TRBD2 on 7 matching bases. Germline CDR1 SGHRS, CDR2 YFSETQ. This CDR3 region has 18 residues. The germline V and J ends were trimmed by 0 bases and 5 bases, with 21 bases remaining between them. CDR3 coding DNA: TGCGCCAGCAGCTTGGACCCGGGCCCTCGGGGGGCACACAATGAGCAGTTCTTC. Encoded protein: CASSLDPGPRGAHNEQFF.

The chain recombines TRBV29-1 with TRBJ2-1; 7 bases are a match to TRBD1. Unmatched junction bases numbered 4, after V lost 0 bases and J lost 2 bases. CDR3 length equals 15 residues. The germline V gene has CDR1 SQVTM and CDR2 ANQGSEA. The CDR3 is CSVEDGQETYNEQFF. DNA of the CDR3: TGCAGCGTTGAAGATGGACAGGAGACCTACAATGAGCAGTTCTTC.

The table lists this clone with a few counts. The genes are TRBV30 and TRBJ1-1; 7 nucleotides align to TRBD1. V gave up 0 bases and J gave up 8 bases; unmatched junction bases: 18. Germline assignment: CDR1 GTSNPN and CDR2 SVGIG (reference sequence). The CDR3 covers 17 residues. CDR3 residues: CAWSVSPQDRPGPEAFF. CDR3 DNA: TGTGCCTGGAGTGTAAGCCCCCAGGACAGGCCGGGGCCCGAAGCTTTCTTT.

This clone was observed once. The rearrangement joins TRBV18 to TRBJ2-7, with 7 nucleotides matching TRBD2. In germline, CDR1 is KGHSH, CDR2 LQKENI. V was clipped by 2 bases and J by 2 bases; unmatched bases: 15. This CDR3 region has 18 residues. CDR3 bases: TGTGCCAGCTCACCAAGGGCTAGCGGTCCGGGGCCGACCTACGAGCAGTACTTC. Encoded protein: CASSPRASGPGPTYEQYF.

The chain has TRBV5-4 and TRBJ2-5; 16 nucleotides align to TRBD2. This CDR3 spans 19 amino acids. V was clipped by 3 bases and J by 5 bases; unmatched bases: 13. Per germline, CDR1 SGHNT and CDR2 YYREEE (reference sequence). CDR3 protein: CASSSAPGLAGGPSETQYF. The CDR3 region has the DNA TGTGCCAGCAGCTCGGCGCCGGGACTAGCGGGAGGGCCCTCCGAGACCCAGTACTTC.

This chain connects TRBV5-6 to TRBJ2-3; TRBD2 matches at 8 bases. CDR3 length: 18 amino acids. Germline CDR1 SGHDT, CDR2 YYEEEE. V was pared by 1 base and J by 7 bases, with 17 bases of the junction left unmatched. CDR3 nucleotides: TGTGCCAGCAGCTTGCCCCTTCGGGAGGGCCCTTTGTTATATACGCAGTATTTT. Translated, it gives CASSLPLREGPLLYTQYF.

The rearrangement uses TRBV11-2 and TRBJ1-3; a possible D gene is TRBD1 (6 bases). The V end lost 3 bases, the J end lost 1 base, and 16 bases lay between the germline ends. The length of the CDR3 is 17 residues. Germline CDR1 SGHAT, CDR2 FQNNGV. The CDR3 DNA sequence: TGTGCCAGCAGCTTTAGGTCGGGGGGGGCTTCTGGAAACACCATATATTTT. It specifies CASSFRSGGASGNTIYF.

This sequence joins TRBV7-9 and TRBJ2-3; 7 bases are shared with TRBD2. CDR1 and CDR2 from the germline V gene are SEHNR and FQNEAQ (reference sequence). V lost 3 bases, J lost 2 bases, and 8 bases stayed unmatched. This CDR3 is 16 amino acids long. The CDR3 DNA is TGTGCCAGCAGCTTCAGGGAGGGGCAACACACAGATACGCAGTATTTT. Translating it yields CASSFREGQHTDTQYF.